This paragraph covers one T cell receptor beta chain sequence. Its antigen is unknown. Within one base of it there is no much larger clone, and no base qualities were kept. The immunoSEQ two-step multiplex PCR at survey-level depth was used to amplify TRB CDR3 regions from genomic DNA. Synthetic inline TR CDR3 controls covering all V-J pairings were spiked into each PCR to estimate template counts and remove amplification bias. Reads were processed so that amplification and sequencing bias were reduced, and quantification was performed against synthetic TR CDR3 analogs. In the paper's pipeline: In ImmunoSEQ Analyzer, raw data were processed so that out-of-frame sequences and CDR3s with stop codons were removed, with gene names following IMGT nomenclature. Repertoire diversity was summarized as normalized Shannon entropy, defined as 1 minus Pielou's evenness. Only TRB sequences sharing the V gene, the J gene and the CDR3 were counted as identical. Public PML clonotypes were defined as CDR3s shared by two or more PML-onset samples but absent from earlier samples, from controls, and from public databases. Positional CDR3 amino acid composition was analyzed in Skylign with the observed count method. TCRdb re-hosts the immuneACCESS table, in-frame sequences only. Its copies lack some clones; in the studies checked, an unresolved V gene accounts for under half of them, and the cause for the rest is not known. The D gene and trimming were derived from the DNA, and the V and J assignments and clone size from that table. This sample holds tens of thousands of clones; approximately 89% were observed only once. Around 11% of the sample is taken by the ten largest.

Per the germline V gene (reference sequence), LNHDA is the CDR1 and SQIVND is the CDR2. Measured from the cysteine to the phenylalanine, the CDR3 is 12 residues long. Only the CDR3 DNA is retained, 36 bases long and in frame from the first base. A distance of 9 bases separates the germline ends of V and J, which lose 8 bases and 2 bases respectively. This sample is drawn from a study of multiple sclerosis patients with progressive multifocal leukoencephalopathy (dated by TCRdb to about 2019). Context from the whole study: Peripheral T and B cells were examined in MS patients who developed PML (4 under natalizumab, 1 after alemtuzumab) and in treated patients who did not develop PML. From before therapy, through 6 and 12 months, up to PML onset, two natalizumab-treated patients who later developed PML were tracked longitudinally. The goal was to find JC virus-specific or public T-cell expansions that arose at the time of PML onset.

Results and caveats for the whole study, not just this receptor: Lower normalized Shannon entropy suggested less diverse TRB repertoires in most PML patients, whereas the natalizumab-treated controls showed values near 1. TRB clones above 0.5% frequency appeared only in PML patients, but expanded clones at PML onset were already present before and during natalizumab therapy. Given the small, descriptive cohort, it remained unclear whether the study findings reflect JC virus infection or general immunocompromise. The analysis covered only peripheral blood, although cerebrospinal fluid or brain lymphocytes might be more informative for natalizumab-associated PML. When PML developed, no shared TRBV or TRBJ gene usage and no preferred TRBV-TRBJ pairings were found.

This specimen's time point label, interpreted: time of PML onset. Sample treatment or condition, as interpreted from the label and publication: on natalizumab therapy at sampling. PML was diagnosed from clinical and MRI findings and confirmed by detection of JC virus DNA in cerebrospinal fluid. Among the natalizumab-treated patients, PML showed up after anywhere between roughly 15 and 60 months of natalizumab therapy. Every listed patient had received interferon beta before, and every PML patient was female. T3 blood samples were collected at the time of PML onset. Ficoll-Hypaque density gradient centrifugation was used to isolate peripheral blood mononuclear cells.

The chain couples TRBV19 to TRBJ1-2; too little of a D gene remains to name it. This specimen consisted of PBMCs, obtained from a patient treated with natalizumab. The receptor comes from a woman under 40 with progressive multifocal leukoencephalopathy. The CDR3 has the sequence CASGERNYGYTF. In nucleotide form, the sequence is TGTGCCAGTGGGGAGCGGAACTATGGCTACACCTTC.